The entry below gives a single T cell receptor (beta chain) sequence along with its context. The clone's antigen remains unknown. No base qualities exist here, and no much larger clone lies one base off it. The library was made by 5' RACE. TCRdb lists the instrument as Illumina HiSeq 2000. A universal primer binding site was added through template switching, and the final cDNA carried a unique molecular identifier so that TCR cDNA molecules could be counted accurately. Specific primers in the conserved constant-segment region were used to synthesize first-strand cDNA for the TCR alpha and beta chains. Each cDNA library was double barcoded, with a SMART-Mk sample barcode plus Illumina barcodes, to control for contamination. Two successive PCR steps introduced TruSeq adapter sequences along with Illumina sample barcodes. The TCR alpha and beta cDNA libraries were sequenced on the Illumina HiSeq platform using custom primers. Regarding the original processing steps: MiGEC was used to process raw reads and extract unique molecular identifiers, and MiXCR was used to find CDR3 positions. For each individual, recombination models were inferred using an EM algorithm with the repgenHMM and IGoR tools. Shared clonotypes were analyzed with the tcR package in R, and sharing was normalized by the product of cloneset sizes. To study raw recombination without the effects of thymic and clonal selection, out-of-frame nonproductive sequences were analyzed. TCRdb passed the public sequencing reads through fastp at Q25 and MiXCR, retaining productive beta sequences. Merged by CDR3 protein, the rows form single entries marked with the most common genes and DNA. The V and J calls, along with clone size, are taken from TCRdb and not from the paper's own processing. The sample contains around 160,000 distinct CDR3 sequences, approximately 4% of them found a single time. The ten largest make up roughly 8% of the sample.

The sample comes from a study of identical twins (dated by TCRdb to the mid-2010s). For the wider study: To test whether fetal clonotypes persist, this study deep-sequenced TCR alpha and beta repertoires from monozygotic twins, from unrelated adults of various ages, and from cord blood. To rule out contamination, the twin experiments were replicated at different times with different library preparation protocols.

CDR1 and CDR2 are drawn from the germline V gene: MNHNS, SASEGT. The CDR3, from cysteine to phenylalanine, totals 14 residues. The only DNA kept is the CDR3, 42 bases in frame from the first base. V drops 6 bases and J drops 0 bases, leaving 9 bases in between. General findings and caveats noted by the study authors: Compared with coincidental sharing between unrelated individuals, out-of-frame TCR alpha sequences shared between twins showed an excess of sequences with low generation probability. Zero-insertion analyses could be partly confounded by invariant T cells such as MAIT and iNKT, though diverse VJ usage argued against such confounding for most clonotypes. Out-of-frame TCR alpha sharing in monozygotic twins was systematically underestimated by recombination models, whereas sharing between unrelated individuals was in agreement with the recombination models. Because the same donors could not be followed over many years, the conclusions relied on cross-sectional statistical analysis. Abundant cord blood beta clonotypes carried fewer insertions; young adult naive repertoires showed a weaker similar trend, while memory repertoires showed none. Excess twin sharing in beta out-of-frame sequences was weaker because fewer shared sequences lowered the signal-to-noise ratio.

Every donor was a healthy Caucasian. Miltenyi CD45RO+ enrichment and human naive T-cell isolation kits were used to isolate memory (CD45RO+) and naive T cells from PBMC. The sample consisted of memory T cells sorted from blood. The cell subset or site label, read with the paper, signifies: CD45RO+ enriched T cells. The rearrangement combines TRBV6-1 with TRBJ1-5; the D gene assignment is ambiguous. The TCR sequence derives from a young man in good health. The CDR3 reads as follows: CASSVDDSNQPQHF. The DNA reads TGTGCCAGCAGCGTGGATGATAGCAATCAGCCCCAGCATTTT.